This passage covers 22 T cell receptor beta chains from one sample sequenced in a study of blood T cell repertoires in COVID-19. Using immunoSEQ multiplex PCR, the repertoire was profiled, and TCRdb retains in-frame clones only, with some absent. The data contain about 130,000 clones, about 76% of them singletons. Specimen: peripheral blood. These TCRs come from a woman between 55 and 75 years old with active or convalescent COVID-19.

The chain carries TRBV5-4 and TRBJ2-5; 15 nucleotides align to TRBD2. There are 16 residues in the CDR3. Trimming at V came to 2 bases and at J to 3 bases, leaving 2 bases not matched to a gene. Germline V gene sequence: CDR1 SGHNT, CDR2 YYREEE (reference sequence). CDR3 in DNA: TGTGCCAGCAGCTTCGGACTAGCGGGGGGGAAAGAGACCCAGTACTTC. Translated: CASSFGLAGGKETQYF. Drawing the rest from reference TRBV5-4 and TRBJ2-5, the complete variable domain is ETGVTQSPTHLIKTRGQQVTLRCSSQSGHNTVSWYQQALGQGPQFIFQYYREEENGRGNFPPRFSGLQFPNYSSELNVNALELDDSALYLCASSFGLAGGKETQYFGPGTRLLVL.

The V and J genes are TRBV3-1 (or the pseudogene TRBV3-2) and TRBJ2-7; 9 positions agree with TRBD2. This CDR3 is 15 amino acids long. CDR1 LGHDT and CDR2 YNNKEL come from the germline V gene (reference sequence). The J segment lost 5 bases and the V segment lost 3 bases, leaving 8 bases of the junction unmatched. The CDR3 DNA reads as TGTGCCAGCAGCCACCTTATTAGCGGGAGCCACGAGCAGTACTTC. Translation: CASSHLISGSHEQYF.

J is TRBJ1-1 and V is TRBV9, with D uncertain. Per germline, CDR1 SGDLS and CDR2 YYNGEE. The CDR3 is 12 amino acids. V dropped 5 bases and J dropped 5 bases, with 10 bases sitting between them. In DNA, the CDR3 is TGTGCCAGCAGTAGAGGGCTGACTGAAGCTTTCTTT. Its translation: CASSRGLTEAFF.

The chain couples TRBV18 to TRBJ2-3, with 9 bases matching TRBD1. Losses at the gene ends were 3 bases for V and 8 bases for J; bases not matched to a gene: 9. Germline-derived CDR1 and CDR2 are KGHSH and LQKENI. The CDR3 is 15 amino acids. CDR3 region: CASSPGQGTVGTQYF. CDR3 DNA sequence: TGTGCCAGCTCACCGGGACAGGGCACGGTTGGTACGCAGTATTTT.

This chain uses TRBV7-2 with TRBJ2-3; no clear D. Trimming shortened V by 1 base and J by 1 base, and 6 bases separated the two germline ends. CDR1 is SGHTA, CDR2 FQGNSA, per germline. This CDR3 spans 14 amino acids. CDR3 loop: CASSLVAGTDTQYF. The CDR3 region has the DNA TGTGCCAGCAGCTTAGTGGCAGGCACAGATACGCAGTATTTT.

The chain uses TRBV9 and TRBJ1-2; tentative D call: TRBD1 (6 bases). Germline V lookup: CDR1 SGDLS, CDR2 YYNGEE. CDR3 size: 14 residues. V was cut by 4 bases and J by 4 bases, with 14 bases left in between. In DNA, the CDR3 is TGTGCCAGCAGCCCAATGACAGGCGCCTATGGCTACACCTTC. This translates into CASSPMTGAYGYTF.

This clone occurred a few times. This chain joins TRBV15 and TRBJ1-1; D not resolved. CDR3 length: 14 amino acids. The germline CDR1 and CDR2 sequences are LNHNV and YYDKDF (reference sequence). The V end lost 0 bases, the J end lost 4 bases, and 9 bases lay between the germline ends. This CDR3 reads CATSRDGYSTEAFF. The CDR3 region has the DNA TGTGCCACCAGCAGAGATGGTTACAGCACTGAAGCTTTCTTT.

The gene calls are TRBV10-3 and TRBJ1-5; TRBD1 is a possible D gene (5 bases). The ends were cut back, 3 bases at V and 4 bases at J, with 10 bases in the middle. Germline V gene lookup returns CDR1 ENHRY and CDR2 SYGVKD. This CDR3 is 14 amino acids long. The CDR3 DNA reads as TGTGCCATCAGTGACGGGGGGTTGAATCAGCCCCAGCATTTT. This codes for CAISDGGLNQPQHF.

The gene calls are TRBV27 and TRBJ1-5; D call uncertain. Germline CDR1 MNHEY, CDR2 SMNVEV (reference sequence). The CDR3 sequence is 13 residues long. V lost 6 bases, J lost 2 bases, and 8 bases lay in between. The CDR3 region is CASSLQRNQPQHF. As DNA, the CDR3 is TGTGCCAGCAGCCTACAGCGCAATCAGCCCCAGCATTTT.

J is TRBJ2-7 and V is TRBV5-4; TRBD1 agrees at 9 bases. Germline CDR1 reads SGHNT; CDR2 reads YYREEE (reference sequence). CDR3 length: 15 residues. V gave up 4 bases and J gave up 6 bases; unmatched junction bases: 11. This CDR3 reads CASSQQGQGRLEQYV. The CDR3 DNA is TGTGCCAGCAGCCAACAGGGACAGGGCCGGCTCGAGCAGTACGTC.

This sequence joins TRBV6-1 and TRBJ1-4, with no clear D. The CDR3 length is 13 residues. V lost 1 base, J lost 8 bases, and 8 bases lay in between. CDR1 is MNHNS, CDR2 SASEGT, per germline. CDR3 loop: CASSEGAREKLFF. DNA of the CDR3: TGTGCCAGCAGTGAAGGGGCGAGAGAAAAACTGTTTTTT.

This chain joins TRBV7-2 and TRBJ2-3; TRBD2 aligns across 14 bases. V lost 1 base to trimming and J lost 2 bases; unmatched junction nucleotides: 2. Germline V gene sequence: CDR1 SGHTA, CDR2 FQGNSA. This CDR3 is built from 17 residues. CDR3 sequence (DNA): TGTGCCAGCAGCTTAGGACTAGCGGGAGGGTACACAGATACGCAGTATTTT. Translated: CASSLGLAGGYTDTQYF. The complete variable domain, with remaining parts taken from reference TRBV7-2 and TRBJ2-3, reads GAGVSQSPSNKVTEKGKDVELRCDPISGHTALYWYRQSLGQGLEFLIYFQGNSAPDKSGLPSDRFSAERTGGSVSTLTIQRTQQEDSAVYLCASSLGLAGGYTDTQYFGPGTRLTVL.

CDR3 nucleotide sequence: TGTGCCAGCAGTCGCCGCGCGGGAAATTCACCCCTCCACTTT. It translates to CASSRRAGNSPLHF. The chain has TRBV28 and TRBJ1-6; D remains ambiguous. CDR3 length equals 14 residues. Trimming removed 5 bases at V and 7 bases at J, with 12 bases between. Per germline, CDR1 MDHEN and CDR2 SYDVKM.

The chain is built from TRBV2 and TRBJ2-2; 9 bases fit TRBD2. In germline, CDR1 is SNHLY, CDR2 FYNNEI. V trimming: 11 bases; J trimming: 4 bases; junction bases outside the gene matches: 14. The CDR3 sequence is 16 residues long. DNA for the CDR3: TGTGCCGGCATTAAGCGGGAGGATCGGGTCACCGGGGAGCTGTTTTTT. It codes for CAGIKREDRVTGELFF.

The V and J genes are TRBV5-1 and TRBJ2-1; TRBD2 matches 9 bases. The CDR3 consists of 15 residues. V gave up 0 bases and J gave up 6 bases; unmatched junction bases: 4. Germline CDR1 SGHRS, CDR2 YFSETQ. CDR3 in amino acids: CASSLDLAGSNEQFF. CDR3 bases: TGCGCCAGCAGCTTGGATCTAGCGGGGTCCAATGAGCAGTTCTTC.

The chain carries TRBV15 and TRBJ1-5; a possible D gene is TRBD1 (5 bases). This CDR3 region has 15 residues. The germline V gene encodes CDR1 LNHNV and CDR2 YYDKDF (reference sequence). The V end lost 5 bases, the J end lost 6 bases, and 17 bases lay between the germline ends. This CDR3 is CATSPDSVGSQPQHF. DNA for the CDR3: TGTGCCACCAGCCCCGACAGTGTCGGCAGTCAGCCCCAGCATTTT.

This clone was observed once. The chain employs TRBV19 and TRBJ1-2; no definite D call. Per the germline V gene, CDR1 is LNHDA and CDR2 is SQIVND (reference sequence). The CDR3 length is 11 residues. V gave up 7 bases and J gave up 4 bases, with 7 bases separating them. The CDR3 region has the DNA TGTGCCAGTAATAGAGGCTATGGCTACACCTTC. As protein: CASNRGYGYTF. The full variable domain, its missing parts supplied by reference TRBV19 and TRBJ1-2, is DGGITQSPKYLFRKEGQNVTLSCEQNLNHDAMYWYRQDPGQGLRLIYYSQIVNDFQKGDIAEGYSVSREKKESFPLTVTSAQKNPTAFYLCASNRGYGYTFGSGTRLTVV.

This rearrangement joins TRBV10-2 to TRBJ1-6; 9 bases match TRBD1. Germline loops: CDR1 WSHSY, CDR2 SAAADI. The CDR3 sequence is 14 residues long. The V gene end was trimmed by 7 bases and the J gene end by 10 bases; junction bases not matched to a gene: 8. The CDR3 nucleotides are TGCGCCAGCAATACGGGACAGGGTCGGTCACCCCTCCACTTT. This encodes CASNTGQGRSPLHF.

The chain is built from TRBV30 and TRBJ1-4; no firm D call. The germline V gene has CDR1 GTSNPN and CDR2 SVGIG (reference sequence). Trimming took 0 bases from V and 5 from J, leaving 13 bases between them. The CDR3 has 15 amino acids. The CDR3 is CAWSVGVSRNEKLFF. The CDR3 nucleotides read TGTGCCTGGAGTGTAGGAGTCAGCCGGAATGAAAAACTGTTTTTT.

The V call is TRBV6-5, the J call TRBJ1-2; 7 nucleotides line up with TRBD1. Germline V gives CDR1 MNHEY, CDR2 SVGAGI. There are 15 residues in the CDR3. After removal of 5 bases from V and 7 bases from J, the junction contained 13 bases not matched to a gene. CDR3 amino acids: CASSTQGQVLGGYTF. The DNA for the CDR3 is TGTGCCAGCAGTACCCAAGGACAGGTTTTAGGTGGCTACACCTTC.

This clone was recorded a few times. The chain links TRBV6-2 or TRBV6-3 to TRBJ2-1, with 12 bases matching TRBD2. This CDR3 comprises 13 residues. V gave up 6 bases and J gave up 10 bases; unmatched junction bases: 4. CDR1 and CDR2 (germline): MNHEY, SVGEGT. The CDR3 sequence is CASSPGTSGEQFF. The CDR3 nucleotides are TGTGCCAGCAGCCCCGGGACTAGCGGGGAGCAGTTCTTC.

The genes are TRBV9 and TRBJ1-4; 11 nucleotides match TRBD1. This CDR3 contains 15 residues. Trimming removed 3 bases from V and 6 bases from J; junction bases left unmatched: 4. From germline, CDR1 is SGDLS and CDR2 YYNGEE. This CDR3 is CASSDPGQGDEKLFF. CDR3 DNA sequence: TGTGCCAGCAGCGATCCGGGACAGGGGGATGAAAAACTGTTTTTT.